These 11 T cell receptor beta chains originate from one sample sequenced in a study of OX40 agonist ivuxolimab in advanced cancers. TCRdb's copy holds only in-frame clones and misses some; the assay was immunoSEQ multiplex PCR. Of approximately 100,000 clones listed, approximately 90% are singletons. Here the sequenced sample was CD4+ or CD8+ T cells sorted from blood, taken in a trial of the OX40 agonist ivuxolimab. The source is an adult with an advanced solid tumor such as melanoma, head and neck, liver or kidney cancer.

This rearrangement joins TRBV7-2 to TRBJ2-5; D gene unclear. The V and J ends lost 5 bases and 2 bases respectively, with 9 bases between them. Germline CDR1 is SGHTA and CDR2 is FQGNSA. The CDR3 consists of 13 residues. The CDR3 bases are TGTGCCAGCAGCCCCATAGCACAAGAGACCCAGTACTTC. This codes for CASSPIAQETQYF.

J is TRBJ2-4 and V is TRBV19; weak D call: TRBD2 (5 bases). The CDR3 is made up of 14 amino acids. Trimming took 1 base from V and 5 from J, leaving 9 bases between them. Per germline, CDR1 LNHDA and CDR2 SQIVND (reference sequence). CDR3 coding DNA: TGTGCCAGTAGTATAGGAACCGGGGAAAACATTCAGTACTTC. Its protein is CASSIGTGENIQYF.

This chain uses TRBV9 with TRBJ2-2; 9 bases fit TRBD2. This CDR3 has 16 residues. Trimming at V came to 0 bases and at J to 2 bases, leaving 2 bases not matched to a gene. The germline V gene has CDR1 SGDLS and CDR2 YYNGEE. CDR3 nucleotides: TGTGCCAGCAGCGTAGGGGGACTAGCAAACACCGGGGAGCTGTTTTTT. Protein: CASSVGGLANTGELFF.

The chain couples TRBV5-6 to TRBJ2-2, with 7 bases matching TRBD2. The CDR3 consists of 17 residues. In germline, CDR1 is SGHDT, CDR2 YYEEEE. V was clipped by 0 bases and J by 1 base; unmatched bases: 6. The CDR3 loop reads CASSLAQAGLNTGELFF. For the CDR3, the DNA is TGTGCCAGCAGCTTGGCCCAAGCGGGGTTGAACACCGGGGAGCTGTTTTTT.

This clone was found once. This sequence joins TRBV6-5 and TRBJ2-2, with a possible D match to TRBD2 (6 bases). CDR1 and CDR2 (germline): MNHEY, SVGAGI. V lost 2 bases, J lost 8 bases, and 9 bases lay in between. The CDR3 loop spans 13 amino acids. The DNA for the CDR3 is TGTGCCAGCAGTTACCCCGGGAGAGGGGAGCTGTTTTTT. Translated, it gives CASSYPGRGELFF.

There are a few counts of this clone. The V call is TRBV29-1, the J call TRBJ1-3; D uncertain. Germline loops: CDR1 SQVTM, CDR2 ANQGSEA. The CDR3 runs to 13 residues. The V end lost 2 bases, the J end lost 1 base, and 6 bases lay between the germline ends. In DNA form, the CDR3 reads TGCAGCGTTGAACAATCTTCTGGAAACACCATATATTTT. Amino acids: CSVEQSSGNTIYF.

The chain is built from TRBV18 and TRBJ2-5; 9 nucleotides match TRBD1. Germline CDR1 reads KGHSH; CDR2 reads LQKENI. V dropped 5 bases and J dropped 5; count of bases not matched to a gene: 9. CDR3 size: 15 residues. CDR3 nucleotides: TGTGCCAGCTCATTGGGACAGGGCGTACGGGAGACCCAGTACTTC. It yields the protein CASSLGQGVRETQYF.

A single count supports this clone. This sequence joins TRBV5-6 and TRBJ1-2; 7 positions agree with TRBD1. The CDR3 covers 13 residues. CDR1 SGHDT and CDR2 YYEEEE come from the germline V gene. After removal of 3 bases from V and 7 bases from J, the junction contained 6 bases not matched to a gene. The CDR3 nucleotides read TGTGCCAGCAGCTCATCCGCAGGGGGTGGCTACACCTTC. Its translation: CASSSSAGGGYTF.

The gene calls are TRBV28 and TRBJ2-3, with D uncertain. Trimming removed 3 bases at V and 6 bases at J, with 7 bases between. Germline CDR1 and CDR2: MDHEN and SYDVKM. This CDR3 spans 12 amino acids. This CDR3 is CASSFMSDTQYF. In DNA form, the CDR3 reads TGTGCCAGCAGTTTTATGTCGGATACGCAGTATTTT.

The chain couples TRBV27 to TRBJ2-4, with TRBD1 identical over 7 bases. There are 13 residues in the CDR3. The trim removed 5 bases at V and 6 bases at J, leaving 4 bases unmatched. Germline V gene sequence: CDR1 MNHEY, CDR2 SMNVEV (reference sequence). In nucleotides, the CDR3 is TGTGCCAGCAGTGAACAGGGGACAAACATTCAGTACTTC. Its translation is CASSEQGTNIQYF.

The rearrangement links TRBV19 to TRBJ2-7; D might be TRBD2 (5 bases). Between the trimmed V and J ends, which lost 5 bases and 3 bases, there was a span of 14 bases. The CDR3 runs to 14 residues. The V gene's germline CDR1 is LNHDA and CDR2 SQIVND (reference sequence). In DNA, the CDR3 is TGTGCCAGTAGTCGGGGTCCTACATACTACGAGCAGTACTTC. Protein product: CASSRGPTYYEQYF.